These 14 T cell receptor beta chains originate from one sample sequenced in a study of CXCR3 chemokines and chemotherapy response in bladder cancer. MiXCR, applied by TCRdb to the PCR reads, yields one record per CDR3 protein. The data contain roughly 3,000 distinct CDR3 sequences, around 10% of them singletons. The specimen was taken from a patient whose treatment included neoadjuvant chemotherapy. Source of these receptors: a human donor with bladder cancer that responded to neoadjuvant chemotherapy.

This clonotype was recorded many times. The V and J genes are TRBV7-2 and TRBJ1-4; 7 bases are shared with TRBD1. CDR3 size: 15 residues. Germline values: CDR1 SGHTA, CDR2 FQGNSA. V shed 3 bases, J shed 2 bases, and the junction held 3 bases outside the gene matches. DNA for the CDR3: TGTGCCAGCAGCTTGGCAGGGGGGACTAATGAAAAACTGTTTTTT. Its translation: CASSLAGGTNEKLFF.

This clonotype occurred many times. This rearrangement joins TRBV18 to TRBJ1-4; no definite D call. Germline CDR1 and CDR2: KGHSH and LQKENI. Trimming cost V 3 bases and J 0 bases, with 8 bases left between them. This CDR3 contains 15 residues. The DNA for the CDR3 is TGTGCCAGCTCACCGGACGGTGCAACTAATGAAAAACTGTTTTTT. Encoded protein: CASSPDGATNEKLFF.

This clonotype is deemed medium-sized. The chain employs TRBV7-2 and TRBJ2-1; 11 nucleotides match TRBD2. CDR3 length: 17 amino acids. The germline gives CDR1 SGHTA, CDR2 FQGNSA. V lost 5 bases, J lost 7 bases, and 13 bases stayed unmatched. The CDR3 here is CASSPRSLAGGGNEQFF. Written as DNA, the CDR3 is TGTGCCAGCAGCCCCCGGAGTCTAGCGGGAGGAGGTAATGAGCAGTTCTTC.

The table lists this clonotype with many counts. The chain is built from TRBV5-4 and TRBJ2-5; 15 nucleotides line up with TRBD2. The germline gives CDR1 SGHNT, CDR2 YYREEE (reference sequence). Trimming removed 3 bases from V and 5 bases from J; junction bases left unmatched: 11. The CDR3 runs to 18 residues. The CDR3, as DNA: TGTGCCAGCAGCTCTCTGAGGACTAGCGGGGGGGCCTGGGAGACCCAGTACTTC. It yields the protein CASSSLRTSGGAWETQYF.

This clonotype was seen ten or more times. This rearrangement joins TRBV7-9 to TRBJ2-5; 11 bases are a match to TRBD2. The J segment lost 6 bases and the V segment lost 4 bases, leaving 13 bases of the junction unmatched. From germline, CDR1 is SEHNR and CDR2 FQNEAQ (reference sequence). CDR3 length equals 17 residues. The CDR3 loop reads CASSSTPLAGDDQTQYF. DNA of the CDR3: TGTGCCAGCAGCTCCACTCCACTAGCGGGAGATGACCAGACCCAGTACTTC.

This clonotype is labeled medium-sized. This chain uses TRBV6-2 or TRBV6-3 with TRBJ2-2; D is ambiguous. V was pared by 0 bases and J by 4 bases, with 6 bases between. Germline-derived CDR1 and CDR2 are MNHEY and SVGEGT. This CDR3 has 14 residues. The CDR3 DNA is TGTGCCAGCAGTTACTCGCAGGTCACCGGGGAGCTGTTTTTT. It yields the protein CASSYSQVTGELFF.

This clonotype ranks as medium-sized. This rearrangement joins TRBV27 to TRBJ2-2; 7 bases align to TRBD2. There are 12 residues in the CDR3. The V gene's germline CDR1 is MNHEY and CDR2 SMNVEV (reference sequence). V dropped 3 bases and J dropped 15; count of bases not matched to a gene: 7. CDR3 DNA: TGTGCCAGCAGTTTCGGGACCGGGGGGATGTTTTTT. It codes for CASSFGTGGMFF.

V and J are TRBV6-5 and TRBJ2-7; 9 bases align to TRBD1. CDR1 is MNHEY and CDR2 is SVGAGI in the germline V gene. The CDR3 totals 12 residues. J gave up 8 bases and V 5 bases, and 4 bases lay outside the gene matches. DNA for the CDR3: TGTGCCAGCAGTCGCGGGACAGGGCAGCAGTACTTC. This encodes CASSRGTGQQYF.

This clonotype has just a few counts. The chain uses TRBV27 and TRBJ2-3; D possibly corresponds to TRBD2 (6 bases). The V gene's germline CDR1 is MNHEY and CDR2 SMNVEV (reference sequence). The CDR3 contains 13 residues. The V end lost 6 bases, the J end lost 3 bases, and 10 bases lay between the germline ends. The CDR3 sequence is CASSRGTTDTQYF. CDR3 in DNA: TGTGCCAGCAGCCGAGGGACTACAGATACGCAGTATTTT.

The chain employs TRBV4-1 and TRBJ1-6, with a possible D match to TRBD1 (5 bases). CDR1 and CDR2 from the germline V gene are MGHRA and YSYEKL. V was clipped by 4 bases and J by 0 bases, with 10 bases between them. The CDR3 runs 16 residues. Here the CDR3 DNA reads TGCGCCAGCAGCCCCCGGGACGACTCCTATAATTCACCCCTCCACTTT. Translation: CASSPRDDSYNSPLHF.

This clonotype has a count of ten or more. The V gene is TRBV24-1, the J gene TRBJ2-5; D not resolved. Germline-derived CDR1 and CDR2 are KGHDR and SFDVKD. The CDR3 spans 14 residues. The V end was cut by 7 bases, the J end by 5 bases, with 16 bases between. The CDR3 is CATRGSFEGETQYF. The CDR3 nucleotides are TGTGCCACCAGAGGGTCCTTCGAAGGGGAGACCCAGTACTTC.

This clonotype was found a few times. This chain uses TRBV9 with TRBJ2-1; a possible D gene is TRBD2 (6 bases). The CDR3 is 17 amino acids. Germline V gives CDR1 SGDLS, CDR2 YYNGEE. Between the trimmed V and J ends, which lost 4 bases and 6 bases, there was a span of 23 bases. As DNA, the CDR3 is TGTGCCAGCAGCTCCCTCGGGGGAAGGGCCCGTCCCAATGAGCAGTTCTTC. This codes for CASSSLGGRARPNEQFF.

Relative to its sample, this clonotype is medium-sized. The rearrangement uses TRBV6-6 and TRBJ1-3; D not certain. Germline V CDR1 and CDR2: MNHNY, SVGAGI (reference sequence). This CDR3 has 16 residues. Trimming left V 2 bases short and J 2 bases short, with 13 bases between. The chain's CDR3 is CASSYALTGAGNTIYF. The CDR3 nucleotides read TGTGCCAGCAGTTACGCCTTGACGGGAGCTGGAAACACCATATATTTT.

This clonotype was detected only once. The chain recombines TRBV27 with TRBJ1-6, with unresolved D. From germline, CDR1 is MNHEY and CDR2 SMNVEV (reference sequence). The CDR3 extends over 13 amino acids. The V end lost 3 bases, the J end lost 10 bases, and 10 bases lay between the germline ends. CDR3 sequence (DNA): TGTGCCAGCAGTTTCGACGGATACTCACCCCTCCACTTT. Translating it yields CASSFDGYSPLHF.